Shown below are 32 T cell receptor beta chains from a single sample sequenced in a study of T-cell reconstitution after alpha-beta-depleted transplantation in children. As it was prepared, the TCRbeta library received unique molecular identifiers. TCRdb re-derived calls from the PCR reads in MiXCR, one entry per CDR3 protein. The table has fewer than 550,000 distinct CDR3 sequences, approximately 10% seen once. The material sequenced was PBMCs from the stem cell graft donor, taken from the stem cell graft. The receptors derive from a human donor who donated a stem cell graft to a child with acute myeloid leukemia.

This clonotype was seen a few times. The V call is TRBV5-1, the J call TRBJ2-1; 10 bases line up with TRBD2. This CDR3 contains 14 residues. CDR1 SGHRS and CDR2 YFSETQ come from the germline V gene. V lost 5 bases and J lost 6; bases outside the gene matches: 5. The CDR3 DNA reads TGCGCCAGCAGGGCGAGCGGGGGGGCCAATGAGCAGTTCTTC. It translates to CASRASGGANEQFF.

The genes are TRBV20-1 and TRBJ2-2; D possibly corresponds to TRBD2 (5 bases). Looked up from germline, CDR1 is DFQATT and CDR2 is SNEGSKA (reference sequence). V lost 5 bases to trimming and J lost 3 bases, with 13 bases between them. The CDR3 totals 14 residues. CDR3: CSALREFDTGELFF. The DNA for the CDR3 is TGCAGTGCTCTACGGGAATTCGACACCGGGGAGCTGTTTTTT.

V is TRBV2 and J is TRBJ2-5; 9 bases match TRBD1. The ends lost 7 bases at V and 1 base at J; junction bases unmatched: 4. The CDR3 contains 14 residues. Germline V gene sequence: CDR1 SNHLY, CDR2 FYNNEI. The CDR3 spells CASNRGPVQETQYF. The CDR3, as DNA: TGTGCCAGCAACAGGGGGCCCGTCCAAGAGACCCAGTACTTC.

The V and J genes are TRBV7-2 and TRBJ2-7; D not resolved. The V gene's germline CDR1 is SGHTA and CDR2 FQGNSA. The V end was cut by 1 base, the J end by 0 bases, with 7 bases between. The CDR3 spans 14 residues. CDR3 in DNA: TGTGCCAGCAGCTTAGTTGTCGACTCCTACGAGCAGTACTTC. Translating gives CASSLVVDSYEQYF. The variable domain in full, with the rest retrieved from reference TRBV7-2 and TRBJ2-7, is GAGVSQSPSNKVTEKGKDVELRCDPISGHTALYWYRQSLGQGLEFLIYFQGNSAPDKSGLPSDRFSAERTGGSVSTLTIQRTQQEDSAVYLCASSLVVDSYEQYFGPGTRLTVT.

This clonotype was counted between two and nine times. This chain joins TRBV27 and TRBJ2-6; tentatively, D is TRBD1 (7 bases). The CDR3 contains 17 residues. The ends were cut back, 3 bases at V and 2 bases at J, with 14 bases in the middle. Germline values: CDR1 MNHEY, CDR2 SMNVEV (reference sequence). In nucleotides, the CDR3 is TGTGCCAGCAGTTTCAGGGGGGAACTCACTGGGGCCAACGTCCTGACTTTC. The encoded protein is CASSFRGELTGANVLTF. The complete variable domain, with remaining parts taken from reference TRBV27 and TRBJ2-6, reads EAQVTQNPRYLITVTGKKLTVTCSQNMNHEYMSWYRQDPGLGLRQIYYSMNVEVTDKGDVPEGYKVSRKEKRNFPLILESPSPNQTSLYFCASSFRGELTGANVLTFGAGSRLTVL.

The chain uses TRBV18 and TRBJ2-2; D possibly uses TRBD1 or TRBD2 (5 bases each). CDR1 is KGHSH, CDR2 LQKENI, per germline. V was pared by 4 bases and J by 5 bases, with 14 bases between. There are 15 residues in the CDR3. The CDR3 loop reads CASSLDRDLTGELFF. DNA for the CDR3: TGTGCCAGCTCACTAGACCGGGACCTGACCGGGGAGCTGTTTTTT.

This clonotype was counted only a few times. The chain is built from TRBV7-9 and TRBJ2-7; no definite D call. The V end lost 7 bases, the J end lost 5 bases, and 15 bases lay between the germline ends. The CDR3 contains 13 residues. Germline V gene data show CDR1 as SEHNR and CDR2 as FQNEAQ (reference sequence). The CDR3 loop is CASTTVGLDEQYF. CDR3 nucleotides: TGTGCCAGCACCACGGTAGGGTTAGACGAGCAGTACTTC.

This clonotype has a handful of counts. The chain is built from TRBV14 and TRBJ2-3; no reliable D call. Germline V gene data show CDR1 as SGHDN and CDR2 as FVKESK. This CDR3 comprises 13 residues. V lost 1 base to trimming and J lost 1 base, with 3 bases between them. For the CDR3, the DNA is TGTGCCAGCAGCCAAGCCGGCACAGATACGCAGTATTTT. This translates into CASSQAGTDTQYF.

The chain's CDR3 is CASSLEGGGDSNQPQHF. The CDR3 region has the DNA TGTGCCAGCAGTTTAGAGGGGGGCGGCGATAGCAATCAGCCCCAGCATTTT. V usage is TRBV12-3 or TRBV12-4 and J usage is TRBJ1-5; possibly TRBD1 for D (6 bases). Trimming removed 1 base from V and 0 bases from J, with 13 bases in between. This CDR3 has 17 amino acids.

This clonotype was seen more than once but under ten times. The V call is TRBV4-3, the J call TRBJ2-7; unclear D gene. The CDR3 sequence is 14 residues long. Germline lookup yields CDR1 LGHNA and CDR2 YSLEER. V was shortened by 0 bases and J by 8 bases, with 14 bases between the two germline ends. In DNA form, the CDR3 reads TGCGCCAGCAGCCAAGATATGAGAAGTATTCAGCAGTACTTC. The encoded protein is CASSQDMRSIQQYF.

This clonotype has a handful of counts. The chain couples TRBV20-1 to TRBJ2-3; 16 bases are a match to TRBD2. The CDR3 extends over 16 amino acids. Germline lookup yields CDR1 DFQATT and CDR2 SNEGSKA (reference sequence). V shed 6 bases, J shed 1 base, and the junction held 4 bases outside the gene matches. The CDR3 DNA reads TGCAGTGCCCCGGGACTAGCGGGGGGGCGCACAGATACGCAGTATTTT. Protein: CSAPGLAGGRTDTQYF.

The V gene is TRBV20-1, the J gene TRBJ2-7, with D perhaps TRBD2 (5 bases). With 4 bases removed from V and 2 bases from J, the gap between germline ends came to 15 bases. Germline V gene lookup returns CDR1 DFQATT and CDR2 SNEGSKA (reference sequence). This CDR3 has 14 amino acids. The DNA of the CDR3 is TGCAGTGCTAACCCCGACGGACTCCCCTACGAGCAGTACTTC. Its protein is CSANPDGLPYEQYF.

The sample holds many counts of this clonotype. The rearrangement uses TRBV3-1 and TRBJ2-1; 9 nucleotides agree with TRBD2. Germline V gives CDR1 LGHDT, CDR2 YNNKEL (reference sequence). Trimming cost V 4 bases and J 4 bases; bases outside gene matches: 8. The CDR3 sequence is 16 residues long. Written as DNA, the CDR3 is TGTGCCAGCAGCCCCTATCCTAGCGGGACATACAATGAGCAGTTCTTC. Translated, it gives CASSPYPSGTYNEQFF.

This clonotype was picked up a small number of times. This chain connects TRBV5-4 to TRBJ2-6; D gene uncertain. This CDR3 contains 14 residues. V was shortened by 4 bases and J by 1 base, with 6 bases between the two germline ends. CDR1 and CDR2 from the germline V gene are SGHNT and YYREEE (reference sequence). The CDR3 protein is CASSGNSGANVLTF. In DNA, the CDR3 is TGTGCCAGCAGCGGGAATTCTGGGGCCAACGTCCTGACTTTC.

This clonotype was counted ten times or more. This sequence joins TRBV9 and TRBJ1-1; 8 positions agree with TRBD1. Germline V gene sequence: CDR1 SGDLS, CDR2 YYNGEE. The CDR3 extends over 15 amino acids. V was clipped by 1 base and J by 1 base; unmatched bases: 3. The CDR3 sequence: CASSVQGAGNTEAFF. The CDR3 DNA follows: TGTGCCAGCAGCGTACAGGGGGCCGGGAACACTGAAGCTTTCTTT.

The chain carries TRBV11-2 and TRBJ2-2, with TRBD2 matching over 7 bases. After removal of 2 bases from V and 7 bases from J, the junction contained 16 bases not matched to a gene. Per the germline V gene, CDR1 is SGHAT and CDR2 is FQNNGV. This CDR3 has 18 amino acids. The CDR3 DNA follows: TGTGCCAGCAGCTTACGTCAGGACGTAGCGGGTAGTAACGGGGAGCTGTTTTTT. It translates to CASSLRQDVAGSNGELFF.

This clonotype occurred many times. V gene TRBV5-1 combines with J gene TRBJ2-4, with D perhaps matching TRBD1 (5 bases). Germline V gene sequence: CDR1 SGHRS, CDR2 YFSETQ. Trimming shortened V by 0 bases and J by 9 bases, and 10 bases separated the two germline ends. The CDR3 length is 13 residues. The CDR3 region has the DNA TGCGCCAGCAGCTTGGGGCAGGGCGGCATTCAGTACTTC. Residues: CASSLGQGGIQYF.

This clonotype was counted a few times. V and J are TRBV20-1 and TRBJ2-3; D is possibly TRBD2 (6 bases). CDR1 and CDR2 from the germline V gene are DFQATT and SNEGSKA (reference sequence). Trimming took off 0 bases at V and 2 bases at J, with 15 bases between the two ends. The CDR3 contains 16 residues. The CDR3 loop reads CSARDPQVAVTDTQYF. As DNA, the CDR3 is TGCAGTGCTAGAGATCCGCAGGTAGCGGTCACAGATACGCAGTATTTT.

This chain uses TRBV6-2 or TRBV6-3 with TRBJ2-5; D is perhaps TRBD1 or TRBD2 (5 bases each). Germline V lookup: CDR1 MNHEY, CDR2 SVGEGT. The CDR3 has 12 residues. Trimming left V 6 bases short and J 5 bases short, with 10 bases between. Here the CDR3 DNA reads TGTGCCAGCAGATTGGGGGTCGAGACCCAGTACTTC. This sequence encodes CASRLGVETQYF.

This clonotype was observed at least ten times. The J gene is TRBJ1-2, the V gene TRBV5-1; tentative D call: TRBD1 (5 bases). The CDR3 sequence is 15 residues long. Trimming removed 1 base at V and 4 bases at J, with 14 bases between. Germline loops: CDR1 SGHRS, CDR2 YFSETQ. The CDR3 sequence is CASSLSQTETYGYTF. CDR3 coding DNA: TGCGCCAGCAGCTTGTCGCAGACAGAGACCTATGGCTACACCTTC. The whole variable domain, remainder taken from reference TRBV5-1 and TRBJ1-2, is KAGVTQTPRYLIKTRGQQVTLSCSPISGHRSVSWYQQTPGQGLQFLFEYFSETQRNKGNFPGRFSGRQFSNSRSEMNVSTLELGDSALYLCASSLSQTETYGYTFGSGTRLTVV.

The CDR3 sequence is CASSEGSGGPEGTDTQYF. In nucleotides, the CDR3 is TGTGCCAGCAGTGAAGGTAGCGGGGGCCCCGAGGGCACAGATACGCAGTATTTT. The chain joins TRBV12-3 or TRBV12-4 to TRBJ2-3, with TRBD2 matching 9 bases. The CDR3 runs 18 residues. Unmatched junction bases numbered 13, after V lost 5 bases and J lost 1 base.

This clonotype was seen ten or more times. The chain links TRBV5-1 to TRBJ1-6, with 11 bases fitting TRBD1. V shed 0 bases, J shed 0 bases, and the junction held 5 bases outside the gene matches. Germline assignment: CDR1 SGHRS and CDR2 YFSETQ. The CDR3 runs 19 residues. CDR3 amino acids: CASSLARDRGSSYNSPLHF. The DNA of the CDR3 is TGCGCCAGCAGCTTGGCCCGGGACAGGGGGAGCTCCTATAATTCACCCCTCCACTTT.

This clonotype occurred many times. Likely a read error: the CDR3 ends without its conserved phenylalanine or tryptophan. It is unclear where the CDR3 begins or ends on the DNA, so no DNA is shown, and the CDR3 is as TCRdb lists it. The chain combines TRBV5-1 with TRBJ2-1; TRBD2, the table's D call, was not compared with the DNA. Per the germline V gene, CDR1 is SGHRS and CDR2 is YFSETQ. The CDR3 has 9 amino acids, counting both end residues. CDR3 loop: CASSRAGSA.

The chain recombines TRBV7-9 with TRBJ2-7; 8 bases are shared with TRBD1. Trimming at V came to 7 bases and at J to 4 bases, leaving 6 bases not matched to a gene. CDR3 size: 13 residues. CDR1 and CDR2 (germline): SEHNR, FQNEAQ (reference sequence). The DNA for the CDR3 is TGTGCCAGCACCAAGACAGGGGAATACGAGCAGTACGTC. Encoded protein: CASTKTGEYEQYV.

V is TRBV4-2 and J is TRBJ1-1; maybe TRBD1 (5 bases). V lost 1 base and J lost 4, with 10 bases in between. The CDR3 length is 14 residues. The germline gives CDR1 LGHNA, CDR2 YNFKEQ. As DNA, the CDR3 is TGTGCCAGCAGCCAAGCCCCTGGGGGCACTGAAGCTTTCTTT. Translated: CASSQAPGGTEAFF.

This clonotype was observed many times. The gene calls are TRBV10-3 and TRBJ2-3, with D unresolved. The CDR3 runs 13 residues. The germline gives CDR1 ENHRY, CDR2 SYGVKD. Trimming stripped 7 bases from V and 0 bases from J, with 8 bases between. CDR3 bases: TGTGCCATCACCGCGACTAGCACAGATACGCAGTATTTT. Amino acid sequence: CAITATSTDTQYF.

A few counts support this clonotype. This sequence joins TRBV20-1 and TRBJ1-1, with TRBD1 as a possible D gene (6 bases). V dropped 2 bases and J dropped 4 bases, with 14 bases sitting between them. There are 14 residues in the CDR3. Germline loops: CDR1 DFQATT, CDR2 SNEGSKA (reference sequence). The CDR3 reads CSARPRDIFTEAFF. Here the CDR3 DNA reads TGCAGTGCTAGACCAAGGGACATCTTCACTGAAGCTTTCTTT.

This clonotype was counted only a few times. The genes are TRBV6-1 and TRBJ2-3, with D perhaps TRBD1 (6 bases). This CDR3 has 12 amino acids. Trimming removed 9 bases from V and 2 bases from J, with 9 bases in between. The germline V gene has CDR1 MNHNS and CDR2 SASEGT. CDR3: CASGQFTDTQYF. CDR3 DNA: TGTGCCAGTGGACAGTTCACAGATACGCAGTATTTT.

Many counts were recorded for this clonotype. This CDR3 is CASSSYNSPLHF. As DNA, the CDR3 is TGTGCCAGCAGCTCATATAATTCACCCCTCCACTTT. V and J are TRBV5-6 and TRBJ1-6; D not resolved. The V gene lost 3 bases and the J gene lost 4 bases, with 2 bases spanning the gap. The V gene's germline CDR1 is SGHDT and CDR2 YYEEEE. The CDR3 totals 12 residues.

The chain combines TRBV11-2 with TRBJ2-2; D is ambiguous. The CDR3 runs to 14 residues. Deletions cut 1 base from V and 6 bases from J, with 9 bases between. From germline, CDR1 is SGHAT and CDR2 FQNNGV. CDR3 in amino acids: CASSLVASSGELFF. CDR3 nucleotides: TGTGCCAGCAGCTTAGTGGCTAGTTCCGGGGAGCTGTTTTTT.

This clonotype was counted only a few times. The V call is TRBV6-2 or TRBV6-3, the J call TRBJ2-1; 10 bases line up with TRBD2. Germline V gene sequence: CDR1 MNHEY, CDR2 SVGEGT. This CDR3 has 14 amino acids. V trimming: 1 base; J trimming: 12 bases; junction bases outside the gene matches: 6. The CDR3 bases are TGTGCCAGCAGTTACTTAGCGGGGGGAGACGGGCAGTTCTTC. This translates into CASSYLAGGDGQFF.

This clonotype was picked up a small number of times. The gene calls are TRBV9 and TRBJ2-3, with unresolved D. The CDR3 covers 15 residues. Trimming took off 0 bases at V and 3 bases at J, with 11 bases between the two ends. CDR1 SGDLS and CDR2 YYNGEE come from the germline V gene. This chain's CDR3 is CASSVAGTRTDTQYF. The CDR3 bases are TGTGCCAGCAGCGTAGCGGGCACAAGAACAGATACGCAGTATTTT.